Included here is one TCR beta chain sequence, with context. The data originate from a study of blood T cell repertoires in COVID-19. Study at large: Spain, Italy and the United States supplied samples that represented acute and convalescent COVID-19. T cells, B-cell-depleted T cells, or PBMCs provided the cDNA or gDNA that served as material.

Per the study methods: Reference gene primer amplification in the assay estimated nucleated cell counts. Libraries were prepared by immunoSEQ multiplex PCR; TCRdb keeps only in-frame clonotypes and omits some of them. The V and J calls and clone size come from that table; D and trimming were worked out from the DNA. Here the sample spans 300,000 to 400,000 clones, approximately 86% being singletons. V lost 2 bases, J lost 0 bases, and 10 bases lay in between. The CDR3 spans 15 residues. Germline CDR1 reads ENHRY; CDR2 reads SYGVKD. This chain uses TRBV10-3 with TRBJ1-1, with no clear D. The sequenced sample was peripheral blood. The receptor was isolated from a human donor in a cohort sampled during active COVID-19. CDR3 region: CAISEAGPMNTEAFF. CDR3 in DNA: TGTGCCATCAGTGAGGCCGGTCCCATGAACACTGAAGCTTTCTTT.